This TCR beta chain appears in the sequencing data of a study of T cells in Graves' hyperthyroidism and ophthalmopathy (dated by TCRdb to the late 2010s). For context, the study as a whole: Peripheral blood samples were taken at initial diagnosis, before any treatment was given. TCR V-J signatures able to tell the groups apart were searched for in a discovery cohort of 90 to 100 patients, of whom more than 40 had Graves' ophthalmopathy and 55 to 60 had stable Graves' hyperthyroidism. Whether ophthalmopathy could be predicted prospectively was tested in an independent validation cohort made up of about 18 hyperthyroidism patients plus 17 patients who later progressed to ophthalmopathy. The 95 to 100 discovery patients were randomly divided into training and test sets at a 7:3 ratio. In over five Graves' hyperthyroidism patients, the study also compared T-cell repertoires from thyroid tissue with T-cell repertoires from blood. Following sampling, methimazole starting at 30 mg daily was given to hyperthyroidism patients, and high-dose intravenous methylprednisolone was given to ophthalmopathy patients. The paper reports TCR Vbeta CDR3 sequencing of fewer than 150 peripheral blood samples: under 45 ophthalmopathy, fewer than 80 hyperthyroidism and some 17 progressor patients.

General findings and caveats noted by the study authors: During validation, the model predicted progression to ophthalmopathy a median of around six months ahead of onset, with almost 71% sensitivity and almost 75% specificity. Blood samples also contained most of the expanded thyroid clonotypes (frequency above 0.001), which suggests that blood repertoires may reflect thyroid immune responses. Ophthalmopathy was separated from stable hyperthyroidism by a 13 V-J signature model, with 85% to 90% sensitivity and approximately 81% specificity obtained in cross-validation and 80%/75% obtained in testing. No statistical method was used to fix the sample size in advance, and group allocation was not hidden from the investigators.

The V end loses 3 bases and the J end loses 0 bases, and a stretch of 13 bases separates them. In the germline V gene (reference sequence), CDR1 corresponds to SGHKS and CDR2 to YYEKEE. The CDR3 has 17 amino acids, counting the end cysteine and phenylalanine. The retained sequence is limited to the CDR3, 51 bases, with the frame set at the first base. Amplification of TCR beta CDR3 regions was carried out from RNA transcripts. The TCR CDR3 was subjected to a first round of RT-PCR using the HTBI primer set and the Qiagen OneStep RT-PCR kit. Libraries were constructed in a second round of multiplex PCR, after which size selection and purification were performed. Libraries were sequenced paired-end with 100 bp reads on an Illumina HiSeq2000. In the original analysis: SOAPnuke was used to process the raw data, with reads discarded if the reads contained adapters or uncalled bases, had a mean Phred below 15, or lacked an exact constant-primer or identifier match. COPE v1.2.5 was used to merge high-quality paired reads, and clonotypes were defined as unique nucleotide sequences. MiTCR v1.1 was used to align clonotypes to the IMGT TRBV, TRBD and TRBJ reference segments. The analysis included only V-J combinations with a frequency above 0.0001, which together covered about 99% of the repertoires. The TCS score was defined as F50 (clonal expansion) divided by E x V (chaos), with BLOSUM62-based TCRdist calculated between CDR3 peptides within each V-J. Welch's t-statistics and random forest reduced approximately 520 V-J features to around 14, which were used in a naive Bayes classifier (R e1071). TCRdb passed the public sequencing reads through fastp at Q25 and MiXCR, retaining productive beta sequences. For every CDR3 protein sequence, its rows merge into one entry that carries the most common genes and DNA. TCRdb's processing, not the authors', yielded these V and J calls. Here the sample has over 250,000 distinct CDR3 sequences; approximately 23% occur a single time. Roughly 60% of the sample lies in the top ten.

Note on this clonotype: The antigen it binds to is not known. No much larger clonotype is one base removed from it; base qualities were not supplied.

Moderately to severely active disease, a Clinical Activity Score of at least 3, a NOSPECS grade of at least 4, and a duration under 3 months were present in ophthalmopathy patients. Any patient with an uncontrolled infection, another autoimmune disease, pregnancy or lactation was excluded. Diagnoses relied on clinical symptoms, serum thyroxine and TRAb, thyroid ultrasound and orbital computed tomography. PBMCs were separated from under 11 ml of fresh peripheral blood using Ficoll-Paque density gradient centrifugation. Trizol reagent was used to extract total RNA, and RNA quality was then checked on an Agilent 2100 Bioanalyzer.

The sequencing input was blood. The TCR was taken from a man aged 25-45 years with Graves' ophthalmopathy. In this chain, TRBV5-5 is recombined with TRBJ2-6; the D gene cannot be resolved reliably. CDR3 protein: CASSSHTGHSGANVLTF. The DNA sequence reads TGTGCCAGCAGCTCACACACGGGCCACTCTGGGGCCAACGTCCTGACTTTC.